This T cell receptor beta chain was identified during a study of monozygotic twins with inflammatory bowel disease. General study points: Lower sharing of clonotypes with other individuals was seen in IBD patients than in healthy twins. This was most marked in patients showing signs of disease activity.

A remark on this clonotype: Its antigen is unknown.

From its re-call of the 5' RACE reads, TCRdb lists each CDR3 protein once, without DNA. In all, the sample yields about 150,000 distinct CDR3 sequences. The germline V gene encodes CDR1 SGHRS and CDR2 YFSETQ. This CDR3 comprises 13 residues. This clonotype was sampled from a human donor with ulcerative colitis or Crohn's disease, or a healthy co-twin of an affected twin (not recorded which). The V and J genes are TRBV5-1 and TRBJ2-1. The sample taken for sequencing was blood. This CDR3 is CASSQVVVNEQFF.